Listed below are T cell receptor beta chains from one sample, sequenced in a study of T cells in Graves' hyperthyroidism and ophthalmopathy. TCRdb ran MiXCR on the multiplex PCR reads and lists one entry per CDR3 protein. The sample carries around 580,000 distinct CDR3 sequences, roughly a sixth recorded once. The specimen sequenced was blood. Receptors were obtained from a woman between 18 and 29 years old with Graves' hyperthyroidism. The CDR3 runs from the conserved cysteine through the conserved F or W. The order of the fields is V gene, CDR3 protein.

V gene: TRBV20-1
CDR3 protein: CSAREIVGQGSWNCGYTF

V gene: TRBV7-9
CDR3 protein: CASSLSGRVNNEQFF

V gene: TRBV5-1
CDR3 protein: CASSLGHAIYGYTF

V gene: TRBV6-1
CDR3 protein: CASDQWVETSEAFF

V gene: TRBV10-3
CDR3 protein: CAISVTGALDEQYF

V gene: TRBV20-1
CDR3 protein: CSASGGSFNNEQFF

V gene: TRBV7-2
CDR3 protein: CASSEQTGAYYERYF

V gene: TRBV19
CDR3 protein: CASSTRRTGETQYF

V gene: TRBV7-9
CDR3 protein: CASSPGPLEQYF

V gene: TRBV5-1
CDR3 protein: CASSLDGKSHQPQHF

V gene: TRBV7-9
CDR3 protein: CASSLGTVMNTEAFF

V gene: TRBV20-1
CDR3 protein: CSAIAGLGTDTQYF

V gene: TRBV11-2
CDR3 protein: CASSDRGEQRDKLFF

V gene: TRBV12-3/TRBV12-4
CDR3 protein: CASSPNDQPQHF

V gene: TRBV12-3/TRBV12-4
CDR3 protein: CASSLIGTSGATKYNEQFF

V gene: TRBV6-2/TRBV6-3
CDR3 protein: CASSAALGQNSPLHF

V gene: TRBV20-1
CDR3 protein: CSARDRLLTDTQYF

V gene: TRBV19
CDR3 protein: CASSIWSGAPDTQYF

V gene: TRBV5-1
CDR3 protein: CASPGTKGPSGGYTF

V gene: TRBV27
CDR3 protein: CASSFRAMSNQPQHF

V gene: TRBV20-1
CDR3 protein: CSARGPGEQYF

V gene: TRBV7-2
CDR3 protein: CASSLASHAGYNEQFF

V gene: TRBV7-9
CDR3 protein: CASSLDGVSQPQHF

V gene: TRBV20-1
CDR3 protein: CSAVRDGGRNTEAFF

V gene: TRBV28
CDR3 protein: CASSMGDRRQYF

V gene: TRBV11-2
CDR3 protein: CASSLEGPSGNTVYF

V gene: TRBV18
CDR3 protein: CASSPAHPGGYTF

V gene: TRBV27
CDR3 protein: CASSLDGPRTPLHF

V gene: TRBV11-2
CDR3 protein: CASSMVPYEQYF

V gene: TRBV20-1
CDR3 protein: CSAREQGAGKQYF

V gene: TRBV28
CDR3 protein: CASSLLIPGTGGLSGNTIYF

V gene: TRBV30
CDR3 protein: CAWSVGTLNQPQHF

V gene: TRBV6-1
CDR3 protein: CASRDRVGEKLFF

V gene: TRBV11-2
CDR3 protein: CASSLTAAGTQYF

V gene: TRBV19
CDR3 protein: CASSIRPDRRSYNEQFF

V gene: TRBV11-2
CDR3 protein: CASSLSRLGAYEQYF

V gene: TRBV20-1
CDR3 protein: CSARRVGALTGEQYF

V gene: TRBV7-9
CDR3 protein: CASSLGQGQFF

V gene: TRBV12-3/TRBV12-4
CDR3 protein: CASTGTSGGVGELFF

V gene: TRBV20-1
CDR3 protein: CSAESRGRMISGELFF

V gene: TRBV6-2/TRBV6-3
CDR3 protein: CASRDIVMAQHF

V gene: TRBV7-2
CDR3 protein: CASSLVRGGAYEQYF

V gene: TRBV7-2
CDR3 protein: CASSFPGRREGLTDTQYF

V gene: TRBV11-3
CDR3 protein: CASSLAARSSYEQYF

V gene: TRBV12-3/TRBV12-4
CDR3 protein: CASSLGTPFKKLFF

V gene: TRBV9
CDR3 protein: CASSVGELAGGRGTQYF

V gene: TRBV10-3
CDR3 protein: CAITQRLGSGNTIYF

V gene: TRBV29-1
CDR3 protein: CSGDPGTDTQYF

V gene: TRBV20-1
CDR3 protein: CSVTGANTEAFF

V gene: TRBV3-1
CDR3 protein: CASSQGTGELFF

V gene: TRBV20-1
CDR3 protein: CSARDPGGNTIYF

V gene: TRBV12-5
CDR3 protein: CASGLVTRTGSGNQPQHF

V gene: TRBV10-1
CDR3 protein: CASSEPFRGPGEKLFF

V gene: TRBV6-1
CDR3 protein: CARHYRGTYEQYF

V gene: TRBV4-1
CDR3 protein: CASSQFEMGTSGTDTQYF

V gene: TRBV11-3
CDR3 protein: CASSLSSGSSTYEQYF

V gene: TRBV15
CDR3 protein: CATSKRQGFAEAFF

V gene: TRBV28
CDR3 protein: CASSFFGIGRAFEQYF

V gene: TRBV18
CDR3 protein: CASSLRGKSGLASGTDTQYF

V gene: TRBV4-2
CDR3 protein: CASSQDQAGTTDTQYF